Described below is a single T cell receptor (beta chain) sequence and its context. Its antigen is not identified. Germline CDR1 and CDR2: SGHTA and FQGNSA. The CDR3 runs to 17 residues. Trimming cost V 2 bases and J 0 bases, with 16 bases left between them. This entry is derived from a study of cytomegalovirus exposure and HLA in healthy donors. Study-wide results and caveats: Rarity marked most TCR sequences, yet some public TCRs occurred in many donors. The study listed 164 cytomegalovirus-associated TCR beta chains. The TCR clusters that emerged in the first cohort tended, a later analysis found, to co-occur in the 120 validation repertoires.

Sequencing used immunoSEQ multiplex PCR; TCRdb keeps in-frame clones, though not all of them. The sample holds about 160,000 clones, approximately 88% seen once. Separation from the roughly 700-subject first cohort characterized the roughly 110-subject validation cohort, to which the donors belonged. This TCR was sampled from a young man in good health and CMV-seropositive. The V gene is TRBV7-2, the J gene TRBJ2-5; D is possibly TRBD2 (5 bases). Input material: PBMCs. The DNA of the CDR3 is TGTGCCAGCAGCTTACGCTCGGGCGGGCCGTACCAAGAGACCCAGTACTTC. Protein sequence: CASSLRSGGPYQETQYF.